These 20 T cell receptor beta chains share one sample of origin, sequenced in a study of identical twins. TCRdb analysed the 5' RACE reads with MiXCR anew, one entry per CDR3 protein. Of about 700,000 distinct CDR3 sequences in the sample, about 9.4% are singletons; the top ten hold approximately 0.94%. The same sample was also studied in work on yellow fever vaccine responses in identical twins.

The sequenced material came from PBMCs. The receptors here all came from a woman in her late teens or twenties in good health.

The V call is TRBV10-3, the J call TRBJ2-7; no reliable D call. The ends were cut back, 0 bases at V and 4 bases at J, with 10 bases in the middle. This CDR3 region has 14 residues. CDR1 is ENHRY, CDR2 SYGVKD, per germline. CDR3: CAISESILYYEQYF. CDR3 sequence (DNA): TGTGCCATCAGTGAGTCGATACTCTATTACGAGCAGTACTTC.

The CDR3 DNA reads as TGTGCCAGCAGCCAAGACCACAGGGTTAACACCGGGGAGCTGTTTTTT. Translation gives CASSQDHRVNTGELFF. The rearrangement links TRBV4-2 to TRBJ2-2; D may be TRBD1 (6 bases). The CDR3 sequence is 16 residues long. The V gene's germline CDR1 is LGHNA and CDR2 YNFKEQ. The V and J ends lost 0 bases and 2 bases respectively, with 10 bases between them.

This clonotype has a count of ten or more. The junction differs from germline at one of its ends, possibly a read error. The chain joins TRBV5-1 to TRBJ2-5; tentative D call: TRBD2 (5 bases). This CDR3 has 14 amino acids. Germline V lookup: CDR1 SGHRS, CDR2 YFSETQ. In DNA, the CDR3 is TGCGCCAGCAGCTTGGACGGGGAACTTATATCTAGGAACTTC. Its protein is CASSLDGELISRNF.

In its sample, this clonotype was seen many times. This chain joins TRBV9 and TRBJ2-3; 9 bases are a match to TRBD1. Losses at the gene ends were 4 bases for V and 2 bases for J; bases not matched to a gene: 5. The CDR3 is 15 amino acids. CDR1 is SGDLS and CDR2 is YYNGEE in the germline V gene. Here the CDR3 DNA reads TGTGCCAGCAGCATCACAGGGGGCCTCACAGATACGCAGTATTTT. Amino acid sequence: CASSITGGLTDTQYF. Combining the CDR3 with reference TRBV9 and TRBJ2-3 gives the whole variable domain DSGVTQTPKHLITATGQRVTLRCSPRSGDLSVYWYQQSLDQGLQFLIQYYNGEERAKGNILERFSAQQFPDLHSELNLSSLELGDSALYFCASSITGGLTDTQYFGPGTRLTVL.

This clonotype turned up a few times. The rearrangement joins TRBV7-2 to TRBJ2-2; the match to TRBD2 covers 8 bases. J lost 8 bases, V lost 5 bases, and 13 bases had no gene match. Germline V gene data show CDR1 as SGHTA and CDR2 as FQGNSA. This CDR3 comprises 16 residues. CDR3 bases: TGTGCCAGCAGCCAAGAGGAAGCGGGGGTCGGGGGGGAGCTGTTTTTT. It codes for CASSQEEAGVGGELFF.

The chain's CDR3 is CASSYLPGTTLGAFF. The CDR3 DNA reads TGTGCCAGCAGTTACCTACCGGGCACGACACTGGGAGCTTTCTTT. This rearrangement joins TRBV6-2 or TRBV6-3 to TRBJ1-1, with D uncertain. With 2 bases removed from V and 10 bases from J, the gap between germline ends came to 20 bases. There are 15 residues in the CDR3. Germline CDR1 and CDR2: MNHEY and SVGEGT.

This chain links TRBV5-1 with TRBJ1-1, with D tentatively TRBD1 (5 bases). Germline CDR1 and CDR2: SGHRS and YFSETQ. The CDR3 loop spans 17 amino acids. The V end lost 3 bases, the J end lost 1 base, and 19 bases lay between the germline ends. CDR3 sequence reads: CASSSGTGLRENTEAFF. CDR3 nucleotide sequence: TGCGCCAGCAGCTCTGGTACGGGACTCAGGGAGAACACTGAAGCTTTCTTT.

This clonotype was counted only a few times. The V and J genes are TRBV29-1 and TRBJ2-5, with 7 bases that match TRBD1. V lost 8 bases to trimming and J lost 4 bases; unmatched junction nucleotides: 10. Per germline, CDR1 SQVTM and CDR2 ANQGSEA. This CDR3 has 13 amino acids. The CDR3 DNA reads as TGCAGCCATAGACAGGGTCCGGGAGAGACCCAGTACTTC. Translation: CSHRQGPGETQYF. Combining the CDR3 with reference TRBV29-1 and TRBJ2-5 gives the whole variable domain SAVISQKPSRDICQRGTSLTIQCQVDSQVTMMFWYRQQPGQSLTLIATANQGSEATYESGFVIDKFPISRPNLTFSTLTVSNMSPEDSSIYLCSHRQGPGETQYFGPGTRLLVL.

In its sample, this clonotype was seen many times. This rearrangement joins TRBV15 to TRBJ2-7; 7 positions match TRBD2. Germline-derived CDR1 and CDR2 are LNHNV and YYDKDF (reference sequence). The CDR3 has 12 residues. V shed 11 bases, J shed 3 bases, and the junction held 7 bases outside the gene matches. The CDR3 is CAALGGSYEQYF. The CDR3 bases are TGTGCCGCCTTGGGGGGGAGCTACGAGCAGTACTTC.

This clonotype turned up a few times. The gene calls are TRBV7-3 and TRBJ1-6, with D unclear. Germline V gives CDR1 SGHTA, CDR2 FQGTGA. The length of the CDR3 is 13 residues. The V and J ends lost 2 bases and 6 bases respectively, with 5 bases between them. The CDR3 DNA follows: TGTGCCAGCAGCTTAGGACTTAATTCACCCCTCCACTTT. Amino acids: CASSLGLNSPLHF.

This clonotype was detected many times. V is TRBV29-1 and J is TRBJ2-3; 7 nucleotides agree with TRBD1. Trimming cost V 5 bases and J 2 bases; bases outside gene matches: 1. The germline gives CDR1 SQVTM, CDR2 ANQGSEA. This CDR3 region has 12 residues. The CDR3 DNA reads TGCAGCGTTACAGGGGACACAGATACGCAGTATTTT. As protein: CSVTGDTDTQYF.

There are many counts of this clonotype. V and J are TRBV29-1 and TRBJ1-2, with 7 positions matching TRBD1. Germline assignment: CDR1 SQVTM and CDR2 ANQGSEA. V shed 6 bases, J shed 10 bases, and the junction held 11 bases outside the gene matches. This CDR3 is 12 amino acids long. The DNA of the CDR3 is TGCAGCGTGCAACGGGACAGTGACCTCTACACCTTC. Translation gives CSVQRDSDLYTF.

The chain uses TRBV19 and TRBJ2-6, with D possibly being TRBD1 or TRBD2 (6 bases each). This CDR3 has 17 amino acids. The V and J ends lost 4 bases and 1 base respectively, with 14 bases between them. Germline lookup yields CDR1 LNHDA and CDR2 SQIVND (reference sequence). CDR3 nucleotides: TGTGCCAGTAGTAGCCCCCGGGGGCGGTCTGGGGCCAACGTCCTGACTTTC. Protein product: CASSSPRGRSGANVLTF.

The DNA for the CDR3 is TGCGCCAGCAGCCCATTGGACAGGGCTGGGGCCAACGTCCTGACTTTC. Protein product: CASSPLDRAGANVLTF. The J gene is TRBJ2-6, the V gene TRBV5-1, with 8 positions matching TRBD1. The CDR3 sequence is 16 residues long. V gave up 4 bases and J gave up 2 bases; unmatched junction bases: 5. Germline lookup yields CDR1 SGHRS and CDR2 YFSETQ.

This clonotype has only a few counts. This chain connects TRBV6-2 or TRBV6-3 to TRBJ2-7, with D unclear. Trimming stripped 10 bases from V and 0 bases from J, with 16 bases between. The germline V gene encodes CDR1 MNHEY and CDR2 SVGEGT. This CDR3 has 14 residues. CDR3 protein: CAIRPTEFSYEQYF. Here the CDR3 DNA reads TGTGCCATTCGACCCACGGAATTCTCCTACGAGCAGTACTTC.

The table lists this clonotype with a few counts. The junction and the germline gene differ at one end; a read error may be behind it. This chain joins TRBV12-3 or TRBV12-4 and TRBJ2-6; possible D gene TRBD1, 5 bases. The CDR3 consists of 14 residues. As DNA, the CDR3 is TGTGCCTGCAGGGTTAACTCTGGGGCCAACGTCCTGACTTTC. Encoded protein: CACRVNSGANVLTF.

The sample holds many counts of this clonotype. J is TRBJ2-7 and V is TRBV28; 7 bases line up with TRBD1. Germline CDR1 is MDHEN and CDR2 is SYDVKM. The CDR3 consists of 14 residues. Trimming at V came to 4 bases and at J to 7 bases, leaving 10 bases not matched to a gene. This chain's CDR3 is CASSSPRGQREQYF. As DNA, the CDR3 is TGTGCCAGCAGTTCGCCCCGGGGACAGAGGGAGCAGTACTTC. Looking up the rest from reference TRBV28 and TRBJ2-7 gives the full variable domain: DVKVTQSSRYLVKRTGEKVFLECVQDMDHENMFWYRQDPGLGLRLIYFSYDVKMKEKGDIPEGYSVSREKKERFSLILESASTNQTSMYLCASSSPRGQREQYFGPGTRLTVT.

This clonotype has a handful of counts. J is TRBJ2-3 and V is TRBV11-1, with TRBD2 matching over 11 bases. V lost 4 bases to trimming and J lost 0 bases; unmatched junction nucleotides: 9. This CDR3 spans 18 amino acids. Per germline, CDR1 SGHAT and CDR2 FQDESV (reference sequence). CDR3 bases: TGTGCCAGCAGCTATCGGCTAGCGGGGGGCCCGAGCACAGATACGCAGTATTTT. Amino acid sequence: CASSYRLAGGPSTDTQYF. The full variable domain, in which reference TRBV11-1 and TRBJ2-3 provide the parts outside the CDR3, is EAEVAQSPRYKITEKSQAVAFWCDPISGHATLYWYRQILGQGPELLVQFQDESVVDDSQLPKDRFSAERLKGVDSTLKIQPAELGDSAMYLCASSYRLAGGPSTDTQYFGPGTRLTVL.

This clonotype was seen at least ten times. The chain employs TRBV5-1 and TRBJ2-1; a weak D match, TRBD2 (7 bases). There are 15 residues in the CDR3. CDR1 and CDR2 (germline): SGHRS, YFSETQ. Trimming shortened V by 4 bases and J by 7 bases, and 18 bases separated the two germline ends. As DNA, the CDR3 is TGCGCCAGCAGCCCGGACTACGGGGGGCCTAATGAGCAGTTCTTC. Amino acid sequence: CASSPDYGGPNEQFF.

This clonotype was picked up a small number of times. V is TRBV27 and J is TRBJ2-3; 9 bases are shared with TRBD2. With V trimmed by 10 bases and J by 4 bases, 15 bases remained unmatched. Germline CDR1 reads MNHEY; CDR2 reads SMNVEV (reference sequence). This CDR3 is 16 amino acids long. The CDR3 region has the DNA TGTGCCACCCGACCTTGGGCGGGAGGGGGCGCAGATACGCAGTATTTT. Translation: CATRPWAGGGADTQYF.